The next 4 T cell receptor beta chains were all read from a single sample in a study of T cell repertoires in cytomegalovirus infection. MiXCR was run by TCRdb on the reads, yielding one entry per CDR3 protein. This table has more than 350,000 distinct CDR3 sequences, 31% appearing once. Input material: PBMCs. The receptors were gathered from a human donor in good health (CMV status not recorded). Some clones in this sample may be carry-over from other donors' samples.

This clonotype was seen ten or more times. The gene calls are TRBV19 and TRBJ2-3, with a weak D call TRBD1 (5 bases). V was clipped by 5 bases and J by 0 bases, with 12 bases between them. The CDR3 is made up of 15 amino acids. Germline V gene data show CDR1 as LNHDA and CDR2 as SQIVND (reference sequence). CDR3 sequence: CASSGQGSSTDTQYF. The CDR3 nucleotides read TGTGCCAGTAGTGGTCAGGGCTCTAGCACAGATACGCAGTATTTT.

The CDR3 nucleotides read TGTGCCAGCAGCTCTGGAGGAAATGTAGCTTTCTTT. Translation: CASSSGGNVAFF. The chain recombines TRBV12-3 or TRBV12-4 with TRBJ1-1; no firm D call. The CDR3 spans 12 residues. V lost 6 bases and J lost 10, with 15 bases in between.

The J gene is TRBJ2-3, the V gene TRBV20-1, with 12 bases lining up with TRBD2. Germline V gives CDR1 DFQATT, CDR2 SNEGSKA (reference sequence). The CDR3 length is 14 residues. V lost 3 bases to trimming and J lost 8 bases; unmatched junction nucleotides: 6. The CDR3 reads CSASLASGGGTQYF. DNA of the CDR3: TGCAGTGCTAGCTTGGCTAGCGGGGGGGGTACGCAGTATTTT.

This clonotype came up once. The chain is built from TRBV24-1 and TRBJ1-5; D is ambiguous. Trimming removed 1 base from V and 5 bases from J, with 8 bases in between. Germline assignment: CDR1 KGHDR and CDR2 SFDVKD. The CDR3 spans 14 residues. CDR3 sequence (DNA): TGTGCCACCAGTGATTTTCGGTGGGATCAGCCCCAGCATTTT. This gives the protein CATSDFRWDQPQHF.